This T cell receptor beta chain was captured in a study of T-cell reconstitution after alpha-beta-depleted transplantation in children. The CDR3 loop spans 10 amino acids. Germline V gives CDR1 MNHEY, CDR2 SVGAGI. V was clipped by 6 bases and J by 7 bases, with 6 bases between them. The table lists this clonotype with many counts. As it was prepared, the TCRbeta library received unique molecular identifiers. TCRdb re-called the PCR reads with MiXCR, one entry per CDR3 protein. The data hold roughly 190,000 distinct CDR3 sequences, with about 15% observed a single time. The chain has TRBV6-5 and TRBJ1-2; D gene uncertain. This TCR came from a human donor who donated a stem cell graft to a child with acute lymphoblastic leukemia. Sequencing used PBMCs from the stem cell graft donor, obtained from the stem cell graft. The CDR3 region is CASRGIGYTF. CDR3 DNA sequence: TGTGCCAGCAGGGGCATTGGCTACACCTTC.